This entry concerns a single TCR beta chain. Its antigen remains unknown. This specimen comes from a study of somatic mutations in cytotoxic T cells in rheumatoid arthritis. Study summary: Certain V beta antibody-stained T-cell populations, V beta1+ cells sequenced for TCRB among them, were flow-sorted to nearly 100% purity.

Study-wide findings and caveats: Rheumatoid arthritis patients and age-matched healthy controls showed no significant difference in CD8+ T-cell clonality.

This table comes from immunoSEQ multiplex PCR, and its TCRdb copy is limited to in-frame clones, with some not included. The table includes 23,000 or so clones, approximately 73% detected once. Germline CDR1 SGHTA, CDR2 FQGNSA. V shed 5 bases and J shed 4 bases, with 15 bases lying between them. This CDR3 contains 15 residues. The clonotype was recovered from a woman aged 18-29 years in good health. Specimen: CD8+ T cells sorted from blood. The V gene is TRBV7-2, the J gene TRBJ1-5; D gene uncertain. The CDR3, as DNA: TGTGCCAGCAGCCCCGAAGGGCTACATAATCAGCCCCAGCATTTT. Residues: CASSPEGLHNQPQHF.